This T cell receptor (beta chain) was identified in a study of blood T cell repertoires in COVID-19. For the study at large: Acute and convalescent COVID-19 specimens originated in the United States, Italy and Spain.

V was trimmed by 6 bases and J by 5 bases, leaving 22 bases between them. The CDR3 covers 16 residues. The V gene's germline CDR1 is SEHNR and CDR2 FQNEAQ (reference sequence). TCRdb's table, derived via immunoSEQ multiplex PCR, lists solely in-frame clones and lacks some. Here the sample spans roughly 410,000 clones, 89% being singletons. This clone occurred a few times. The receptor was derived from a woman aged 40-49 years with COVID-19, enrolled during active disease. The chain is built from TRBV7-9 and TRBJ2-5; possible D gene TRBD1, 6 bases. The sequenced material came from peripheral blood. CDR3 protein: CASSWGQGTASETQYF. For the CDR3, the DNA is TGTGCCAGCAGTTGGGGGCAGGGAACGGCCTCCGAGACCCAGTACTTC.